This T cell receptor beta chain was captured by sequencing in a study of T-cell reconstitution after alpha-beta-depleted transplantation in children. This clonotype was observed at least ten times. The V gene lost 3 bases and the J gene lost 8 bases, with 13 bases spanning the gap. Germline-derived CDR1 and CDR2 are DFQATT and SNEGSKA (reference sequence). The CDR3 spans 12 residues. This sample's TCRbeta library carried unique molecular identifier barcodes. TCRdb recomputed calls from the PCR reads with MiXCR, one row per CDR3 protein. Among about 640,000 distinct CDR3 sequences listed, 16% were seen once.

The rearrangement joins TRBV20-1 to TRBJ1-2, with no clear D. This TCR was recovered from a human donor who donated a stem cell graft to a child with acute myeloid leukemia. The source was PBMCs from the stem cell graft donor, collected from the stem cell graft. CDR3 coding DNA: TGCAGTGCTAGTTTCCTTGATTCGGGCTACACCTTC. Encoded protein: CSASFLDSGYTF.